Listed below are T cell receptor beta chains from one sample, sequenced in a study of shared clonotypes between healthy human individuals. Sequenced by immunoSEQ multiplex PCR; TCRdb stores in-frame clones only, minus some. The sample shows about 2.4 million clones, 90% to 95% of them seen only once. The sequenced sample was naive CD4+ T cells sorted from blood. Every receptor here comes from a man in his late teens or twenties in good health. Each CDR3 is given without its conserved first and last residue. The D gene is left open where the match is weak.

v_call	d_call	j_call	cdr3_aa
TRBV10-1	-	TRBJ2-3	ASSESVAGPSTDTQY
TRBV18	-	TRBJ2-7	ASSPFSDSYEQY
TRBV7-2	TRBD2	TRBJ2-5	ASSTQRGPQETQY
TRBV28	TRBD2	TRBJ2-7	ASRTSHPPIYEQY
TRBV10-2	TRBD1	TRBJ2-4	ASSELDREDIQY
TRBV11-2	-	TRBJ1-4	ASSPGWATNEKLF
TRBV11-3	-	TRBJ1-6	ASSKDSYNSPLH
TRBV11-2	TRBD2	TRBJ2-2	ASSLGLAGLSGELF
TRBV7-8	TRBD2	TRBJ2-7	ASSLAVAGGSYEQY
TRBV4-3	TRBD2	TRBJ2-3	ASSQDGLGSDTQY
TRBV7-2	-	TRBJ2-1	ASSLLVVGGGEQF
TRBV2	-	TRBJ1-1	ASSEGSTEAF
TRBV29-1	-	TRBJ2-5	STRRKTQETQY
TRBV5-1	TRBD2	TRBJ2-5	ASSLTGGYQETQY
TRBV2	-	TRBJ1-1	ASSVRENTEAF
TRBV6-1	TRBD1	TRBJ2-2	ASSGQGAITGELF
TRBV7-3	TRBD2	TRBJ2-3	ASSLTGLATDTQY
TRBV18	-	TRBJ2-7	ASSPSSREPYEQY
TRBV2	-	TRBJ2-5	ASSGTVPGETQY
TRBV2	-	TRBJ1-3	ASRVPDRFSGNTIY
TRBV12-5	-	TRBJ2-2	ASGLRSGKNTGELF
TRBV27	-	TRBJ2-7	ASSFGQGEQY
TRBV4-1	-	TRBJ1-4	ASSHLRVGINEKLF
TRBV7-6	-	TRBJ2-5	ASSLAALSGETQY
TRBV6-1	-	TRBJ2-1	ASTQKNEQF
TRBV5-6	-	TRBJ1-6	ASSLGHKDSPLH
TRBV6-1	-	TRBJ1-5	ASSGRALGSNQPQH
TRBV15	-	TRBJ2-2	ATSREPGHFTGELF
TRBV18	-	TRBJ1-2	ASSPAGMDGYT
TRBV19	TRBD1	TRBJ2-5	ASSAQAGGYQETQY
TRBV11-3	-	TRBJ1-1	ASSLDGREAF
TRBV7-2	TRBD2	TRBJ2-7	ASSHKGGSGRNSYEQY
TRBV30	TRBD1	TRBJ2-5	AWSWGQGETQY
TRBV11-3	TRBD1	TRBJ2-2	ASSLGTGDTGELF
TRBV5-1	-	TRBJ1-1	ASSLAGTGQTEAF
TRBV7-8	TRBD1	TRBJ1-4	ASSLDYGTDEKLF
TRBV5-1	TRBD1	TRBJ1-2	ASSAGTGEDNYYGYT
TRBV7-9	-	TRBJ1-6	ASSLERIWASPLH
TRBV7-2	TRBD2	TRBJ2-1	ASSLASSVSGGRGQF
TRBV7-6	TRBD1	TRBJ2-7	ASSPLTGVPNSYEQY
TRBV7-6	TRBD2	TRBJ2-5	ASSRAGGNQETQY
TRBV6-6	-	TRBJ1-5	ASRRDTYSNQPQH
TRBV7-9	-	TRBJ1-3	ASSHTTVSGNTIY
TRBV6-5	TRBD1	TRBJ1-3	ASSSDRGPGNTIY
TRBV5-6	TRBD1	TRBJ1-1	ASSKQGVNTEAF
TRBV6-5	-	TRBJ1-2	ASSYMGTLGYGYT
TRBV5-1	-	TRBJ2-7	ASSPTGYEQY
TRBV5-1	TRBD2	TRBJ2-2	ASSLALAGVTGELF
TRBV19	-	TRBJ2-5	ASSFTNERETQY
TRBV10-3	-	TRBJ1-1	AISPGQKMNTEAF
TRBV19	TRBD1	TRBJ2-5	ASSRTGGPQETQY
TRBV10-2	TRBD1	TRBJ1-1	ASSADRAPDGPEAF
TRBV10-3	TRBD2	TRBJ2-7	AISVLAGAPGQY
TRBV19	-	TRBJ2-5	ASSTGARETQY
TRBV11-3	-	TRBJ1-1	ASSHQGIDTEAF
TRBV10-3	TRBD2	TRBJ2-2	AISVTSGAPNTGELF
TRBV14	TRBD2	TRBJ2-3	ASSQIGTSDTQY